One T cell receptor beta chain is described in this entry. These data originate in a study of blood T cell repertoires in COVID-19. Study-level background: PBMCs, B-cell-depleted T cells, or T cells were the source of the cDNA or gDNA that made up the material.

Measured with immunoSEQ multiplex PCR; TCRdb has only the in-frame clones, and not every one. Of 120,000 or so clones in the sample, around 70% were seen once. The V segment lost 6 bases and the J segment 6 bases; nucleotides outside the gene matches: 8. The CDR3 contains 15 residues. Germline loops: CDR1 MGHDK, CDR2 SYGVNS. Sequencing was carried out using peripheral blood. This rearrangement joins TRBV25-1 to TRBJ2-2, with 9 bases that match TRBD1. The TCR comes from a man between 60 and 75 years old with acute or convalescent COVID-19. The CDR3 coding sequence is TGTGCCAGCAGGAAACCGGGACAGGGACCCGGGGAGCTGTTTTTT. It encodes CASRKPGQGPGELFF.